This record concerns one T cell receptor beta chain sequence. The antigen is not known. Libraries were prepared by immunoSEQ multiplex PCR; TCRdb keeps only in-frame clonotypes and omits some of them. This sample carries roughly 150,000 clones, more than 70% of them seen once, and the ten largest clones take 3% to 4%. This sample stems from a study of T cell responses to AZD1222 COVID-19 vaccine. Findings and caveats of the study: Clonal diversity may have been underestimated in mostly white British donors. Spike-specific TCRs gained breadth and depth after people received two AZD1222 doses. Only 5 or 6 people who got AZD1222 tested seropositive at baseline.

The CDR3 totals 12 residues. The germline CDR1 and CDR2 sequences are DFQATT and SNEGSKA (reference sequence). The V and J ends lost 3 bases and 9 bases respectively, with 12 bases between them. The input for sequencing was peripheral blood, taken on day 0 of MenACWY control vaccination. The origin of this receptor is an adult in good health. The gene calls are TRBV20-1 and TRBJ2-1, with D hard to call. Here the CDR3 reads CSASIIDGEQFF. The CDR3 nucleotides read TGCAGTGCTAGTATTATAGACGGTGAGCAGTTCTTC.